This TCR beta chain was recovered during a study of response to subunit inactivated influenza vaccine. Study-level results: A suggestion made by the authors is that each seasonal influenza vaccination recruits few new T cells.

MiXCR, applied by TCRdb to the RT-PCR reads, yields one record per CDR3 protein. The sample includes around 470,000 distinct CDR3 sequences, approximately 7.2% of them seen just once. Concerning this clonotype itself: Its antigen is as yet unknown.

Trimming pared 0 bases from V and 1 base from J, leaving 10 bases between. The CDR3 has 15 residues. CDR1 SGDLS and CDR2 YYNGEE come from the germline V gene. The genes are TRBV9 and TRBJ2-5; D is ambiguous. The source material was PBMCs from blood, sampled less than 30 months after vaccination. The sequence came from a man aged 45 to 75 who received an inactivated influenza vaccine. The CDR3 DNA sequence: TGTGCCAGCAGCGTAGTCCAGAAGCCCCAAGAGACCCAGTACTTC. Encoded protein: CASSVVQKPQETQYF.